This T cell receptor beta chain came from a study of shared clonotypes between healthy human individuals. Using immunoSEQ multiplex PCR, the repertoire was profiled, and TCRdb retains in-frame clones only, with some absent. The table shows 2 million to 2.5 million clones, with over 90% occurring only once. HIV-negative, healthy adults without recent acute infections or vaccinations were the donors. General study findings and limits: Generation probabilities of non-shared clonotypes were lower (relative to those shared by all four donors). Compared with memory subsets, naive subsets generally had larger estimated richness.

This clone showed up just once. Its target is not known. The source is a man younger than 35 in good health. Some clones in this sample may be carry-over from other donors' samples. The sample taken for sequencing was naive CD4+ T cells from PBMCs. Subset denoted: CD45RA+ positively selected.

CDR3: CASSSELAGNTDTQYF. CDR3 nucleotide sequence: TGTGCCAGCAGCTCCGAACTAGCGGGGAACACAGATACGCAGTATTTT. This chain links TRBV4-2 with TRBJ2-3, with TRBD2 identical over 10 bases. CDR3 length equals 16 residues. With V trimmed by 5 bases and J by 2 bases, 7 bases remained unmatched. Germline lookup yields CDR1 LGHNA and CDR2 YNFKEQ.